This T cell receptor beta chain came from a study of response to subunit inactivated influenza vaccine. This clonotype was counted between two and nine times. A single record per CDR3 protein comes from TCRdb applying MiXCR to the RT-PCR reads. The table shows some 800,000 distinct CDR3 sequences, with around 21% occurring only once. Per the germline V gene, CDR1 is MNHNS and CDR2 is SASEGT. Losses at the gene ends were 4 bases for V and 2 bases for J; bases not matched to a gene: 3. This CDR3 comprises 14 residues. Sample: PBMCs from blood, taken 5 days after vaccination. The chain joins TRBV6-1 to TRBJ2-5, with TRBD1 matching over 8 bases. The TCR originated in a man aged 50 to 59 who received an inactivated influenza vaccine. The CDR3 is CASSATGAQETQYF. The CDR3 bases are TGTGCCAGCAGTGCGACAGGGGCGCAAGAGACCCAGTACTTC.